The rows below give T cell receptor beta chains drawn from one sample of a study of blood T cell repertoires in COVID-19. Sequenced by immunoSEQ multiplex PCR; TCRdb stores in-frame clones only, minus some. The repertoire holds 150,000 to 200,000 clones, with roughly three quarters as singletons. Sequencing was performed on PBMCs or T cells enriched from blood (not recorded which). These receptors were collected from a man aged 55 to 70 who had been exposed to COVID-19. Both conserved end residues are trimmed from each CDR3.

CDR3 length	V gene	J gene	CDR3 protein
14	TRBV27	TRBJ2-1	ASRVWTSGHYNEQF
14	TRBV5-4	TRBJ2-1	ASSALTGFSYNEQF
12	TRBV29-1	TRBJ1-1	SVAGGGSVTEAF
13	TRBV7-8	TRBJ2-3	ASSLYEGMADTQY
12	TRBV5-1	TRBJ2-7	ASSPQDGSYEQY
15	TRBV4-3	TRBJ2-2	ASSHPLADANTGELF
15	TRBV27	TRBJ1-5	ASSLWTGLGINQPQH
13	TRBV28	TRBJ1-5	ASTSGQGRHQPQH
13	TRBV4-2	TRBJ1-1	ASSQGQGYWTEAF
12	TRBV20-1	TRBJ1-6	SASGRGANSPLH
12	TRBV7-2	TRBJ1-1	ASSLSGVATGAF
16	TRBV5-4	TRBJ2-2	ASSSFRLAGGHTGELF
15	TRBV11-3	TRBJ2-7	ASSLDVGLAGLGEQY
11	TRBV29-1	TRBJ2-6	SVASSGANVLT
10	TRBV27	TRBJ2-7	ASSLGGFEQY
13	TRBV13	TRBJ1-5	ASSSRDRIGQPQH
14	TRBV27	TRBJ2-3	ASSSPGLAGYDTQY
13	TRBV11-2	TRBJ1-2	ASSSVRTMGYGYT
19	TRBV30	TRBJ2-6	AWSPPPTGGSSLSGANVLT
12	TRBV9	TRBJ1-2	ASSVDEGYYGYT
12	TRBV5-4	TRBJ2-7	ASSLGGQTYEQY
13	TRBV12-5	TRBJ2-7	ASGPDRGSFYEQY
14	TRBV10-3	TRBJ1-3	AISEPLTASGNTIY
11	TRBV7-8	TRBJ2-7	ASSSDFAYEQY
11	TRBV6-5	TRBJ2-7	ASKDTGGYEQY
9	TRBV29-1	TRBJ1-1	SVVEATEAF
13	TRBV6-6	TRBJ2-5	ASSYTAGGKETQY
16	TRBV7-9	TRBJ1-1	ASSSPRDRGLLNTEAF